A single T cell receptor beta chain is shown here with its context. Antigen unknown. Trimming cost V 5 bases and J 3 bases; bases outside gene matches: 3. Germline CDR1 is SGHTA and CDR2 is FQGTGA. This CDR3 region has 15 residues. These data are taken from a study of cytomegalovirus exposure and HLA in healthy donors. The primer mix had 60 Vbeta and 13 Jbeta primers. The table came from immunoSEQ multiplex PCR; TCRdb's copy has only in-frame clones and leaves some out. Of around 60,000 clones listed, 75% to 85% are singletons. General study results and limits: In a later analysis, at a false discovery rate of 0.05, approximately 16,000 TCR beta sequences were associated with HLA alleles. The HLA-A and HLA-B alleles of most subjects were reportedly predicted accurately from TCR beta sequences.

The chain couples TRBV7-3 to TRBJ2-2, with TRBD2 matching over 10 bases. The source of this sequence is a man aged 50 or older in good health and CMV-seropositive. Sequencing was done on a sample of PBMCs. The CDR3 loop is CASSRTSGYTGELFF. The CDR3 DNA reads TGTGCCAGCAGCCGGACTAGCGGTTACACCGGGGAGCTGTTTTTT.